This record covers a single T cell receptor (beta chain). The antigen remains unidentified. The CDR3 runs to 15 residues. The ends lost 4 bases at V and 6 bases at J; junction bases unmatched: 4. CDR1 is SGHTA and CDR2 is FQGNSA in the germline V gene. The authors prepared the TCRbeta library with unique molecular identifiers. TCRdb processed the PCR reads anew with MiXCR; each CDR3 protein has one entry. Found here are hundreds of thousands of distinct CDR3 sequences, under 15% of them singletons; the top ten hold 2.2%. The data belong to a study of T-cell reconstitution after alpha-beta-depleted transplantation in children. The study, taken as a whole, reports: In some patients, recipient T cells and intrathymic progenitors surviving conditioning explained high day-60 diversity. Newly produced T cells mostly accounted for T-cell counts and diversity one year post-transplant. After transplant, at about two months, alpha-beta T cells were reportedly derived from several hundred expanded graft clones.

This TCR came from a male patient younger than 18 who had a stem cell transplant for acute myeloid leukemia, so the T cells may come from the graft donor. The sequencing here drew on PBMCs, mostly from graft donor cells, taken 360 days after TCRalphabeta/CD19-depleted stem cell transplant. This chain connects TRBV7-2 to TRBJ2-3; TRBD2 matches 13 bases. The CDR3 spells CASSSGLAGLDTQYF. CDR3 nucleotide sequence: TGTGCCAGCAGCTCGGGACTAGCGGGACTCGATACGCAGTATTTT. Based on the CDR3 plus reference TRBV7-2 and TRBJ2-3, the full variable domain is GAGVSQSPSNKVTEKGKDVELRCDPISGHTALYWYRQSLGQGLEFLIYFQGNSAPDKSGLPSDRFSAERTGGSVSTLTIQRTQQEDSAVYLCASSSGLAGLDTQYFGPGTRLTVL.